Below are 20 T cell receptor beta chains sequenced from a single sample in a study of T-cell reconstitution after alpha-beta-depleted transplantation in children. Using unique molecular identifiers, the investigators prepared the TCRbeta library. TCRdb reanalysed the PCR reads using MiXCR and keeps one entry per CDR3 protein. The repertoire has roughly 190,000 distinct CDR3 sequences, 13% to 15% of them found once; the top ten carry 13%. Sequenced material: PBMCs from the stem cell graft donor, taken from the stem cell graft. These receptor sequences come from a human donor who donated a stem cell graft to a child with acute lymphoblastic leukemia.

This clonotype was seen repeatedly, ten times or more. CDR3 nucleotide sequence: TGTGCCAGCAGTGAGAACCAAGAGACCCAGTACTTC. Translating gives CASSENQETQYF. This chain connects TRBV2 to TRBJ2-5; D unresolved. The germline CDR1 and CDR2 sequences are SNHLY and FYNNEI. CDR3 length: 12 amino acids. Between the trimmed V and J ends, which lost 3 bases and 0 bases, there was a span of 2 bases.

This clonotype was recorded at least ten times. The chain is built from TRBV12-3 or TRBV12-4 and TRBJ2-4; 14 bases fit TRBD2. The junction had 5 bases not matched to a gene; V was cut back by 6 bases and J by 13 bases. The CDR3 is made up of 13 amino acids. CDR3: CASRGTSGSLQYF. Written as DNA, the CDR3 is TGTGCCAGCAGGGGGACTAGCGGGAGTTTACAGTACTTC.

This clonotype showed up just a few times. The CDR3 here is CASSLSGNAYEQYF. The CDR3, as DNA: TGTGCCAGCAGCTTATCGGGAAACGCCTACGAGCAGTACTTC. The rearrangement joins TRBV7-8 to TRBJ2-7; possible D gene TRBD2, 5 bases. The CDR3 is 14 residues long. The V end was cut by 2 bases, the J end by 2 bases, with 10 bases between. The germline gives CDR1 SGHVS, CDR2 FQNEAQ.

This clonotype was observed at least ten times. V and J are TRBV20-1 and TRBJ1-5; D is unresolved. CDR1 and CDR2 from the germline V gene are DFQATT and SNEGSKA (reference sequence). There are 12 residues in the CDR3. With 5 bases removed from V and 0 bases from J, the gap between germline ends came to 5 bases. The CDR3 DNA sequence: TGCAGTGCTGCCAATAGCAATCAGCCCCAGCATTTT. This gives the protein CSAANSNQPQHF.

This clonotype was seen ten or more times. This chain connects TRBV28 to TRBJ2-7; D is ambiguous. The CDR3 extends over 14 amino acids. Between the trimmed V and J ends, which lost 3 bases and 2 bases, there was a span of 11 bases. Germline CDR1 is MDHEN and CDR2 is SYDVKM. The CDR3 protein is CASSFNRVAYEQYF. Here the CDR3 DNA reads TGTGCCAGCAGTTTTAATAGGGTGGCCTACGAGCAGTACTTC.

The rearrangement uses TRBV5-1 and TRBJ1-6; unclear D gene. CDR3 length equals 13 residues. Germline CDR1 is SGHRS and CDR2 is YFSETQ. Trimming stripped 3 bases from V and 5 bases from J, with 6 bases between. The DNA of the CDR3 is TGCGCCAGCAGCTCTCAGGATAATTCACCCCTCCACTTT. Translated: CASSSQDNSPLHF.

This clonotype has ten or more counts. The chain recombines TRBV7-8 with TRBJ2-3, with D uncertain. V was shortened by 4 bases and J by 1 base, with 12 bases between the two germline ends. The CDR3 runs to 15 residues. Germline V gene data show CDR1 as SGHVS and CDR2 as FQNEAQ. The CDR3 DNA sequence: TGTGCCAGCAGCTCCGATAGGCGCCGCACAGATACGCAGTATTTT. This translates into CASSSDRRRTDTQYF.

This clonotype was detected many times. The chain couples TRBV5-1 to TRBJ2-2; D remains unclear. The CDR3 runs to 16 residues. V shed 4 bases and J shed 1 base, with 14 bases lying between them. CDR1 is SGHRS and CDR2 is YFSETQ in the germline V gene. CDR3 nucleotides: TGCGCCAGCAGCGAAGACATAGGGAAGAACACCGGGGAGCTGTTTTTT. It encodes CASSEDIGKNTGELFF.

Regarding this clonotype: A read error may produce the germline difference seen at one junction end. The chain is built from TRBV10-3 and TRBJ2-3; D is ambiguous. The CDR3 consists of 13 residues. Germline values: CDR1 ENHRY, CDR2 SYGVKD. CDR3 in amino acids: CAISPRERDTQYF. The CDR3 nucleotides are TGTGCCATCAGCCCCAGAGAGCGAGATACGCAGTATTTC.

This clonotype has at least ten counts. This CDR3 reads CASSSGGGGKQYF. The CDR3 DNA follows: TGCGCCAGCAGCTCCGGGGGTGGCGGTAAGCAGTACTTC. The chain couples TRBV5-1 to TRBJ2-7; a weak D match, TRBD2 (6 bases). V dropped 3 bases and J dropped 8 bases, with 15 bases sitting between them. Germline-derived CDR1 and CDR2 are SGHRS and YFSETQ. The CDR3 is made up of 13 amino acids.

In its sample, this clonotype was seen many times. The chain recombines TRBV12-3 or TRBV12-4 with TRBJ2-5, with D hard to call. The CDR3 has 13 residues. Trimming took 7 bases from V and 2 from J, leaving 11 bases between them. DNA of the CDR3: TGTGCCAGCACCCTGGGTTTACAAGAGACCCAGTACTTC. Translation: CASTLGLQETQYF.

The V and J genes are TRBV2 and TRBJ2-3, with D perhaps given as TRBD1 or TRBD2 (5 bases each). Germline CDR1 reads SNHLY; CDR2 reads FYNNEI. Trimming pared 4 bases from V and 1 base from J, leaving 9 bases between. This CDR3 is 14 amino acids long. CDR3 protein: CASSARDRTDTQYF. In DNA form, the CDR3 reads TGTGCCAGCAGTGCAAGGGACCGCACAGATACGCAGTATTTT. Using reference TRBV2 and TRBJ2-3 for the parts outside the CDR3, the full variable domain is EPEVTQTPSHQVTQMGQEVILRCVPISNHLYFYWYRQILGQKVEFLVSFYNNEISEKSEIFDDQFSVERPDGSNFTLKIRSTKLEDSAMYFCASSARDRTDTQYFGPGTRLTVL.

This clonotype was counted at least ten times. This sequence joins TRBV19 and TRBJ1-5; D possibly corresponds to TRBD1 (5 bases). Trimming removed 10 bases at V and 4 bases at J, with 14 bases between. The germline V gene encodes CDR1 LNHDA and CDR2 SQIVND (reference sequence). There are 13 residues in the CDR3. CDR3 coding DNA: TGTGCCACTCAGACAGTAGGTAATCAGCCCCAGCATTTT. Its translation is CATQTVGNQPQHF.

V and J are TRBV20-1 and TRBJ2-1; 10 bases map to TRBD1. Germline V gene data show CDR1 as DFQATT and CDR2 as SNEGSKA (reference sequence). CDR3 length equals 14 residues. V was clipped by 6 bases and J by 2 bases; unmatched bases: 4. CDR3 bases: TGCAGTGCAACCGGGACAGGGGCCTACAATGAGCAGTTCTTC. Protein sequence: CSATGTGAYNEQFF.

This clonotype was counted many times. This chain joins TRBV12-3 or TRBV12-4 and TRBJ1-1; D ambiguous. The V and J ends lost 5 bases and 11 bases respectively, with 18 bases between them. The CDR3 sequence is 13 residues long. The CDR3 is CASSIRLDLAAFF. As DNA, the CDR3 is TGTGCCAGCAGTATCCGACTGGACCTGGCGGCTTTCTTT.

Ten or more counts support this clonotype. This CDR3 reads CACQAPGESGEQYF. The CDR3, as DNA: TGTGCCTGCCAAGCGCCGGGTGAAAGTGGGGAGCAGTACTTC. This sequence joins TRBV28 and TRBJ2-7; D is ambiguous. The CDR3 sequence is 14 residues long. The V and J ends lost 11 bases and 7 bases respectively, with 24 bases between them. Looked up from germline, CDR1 is MDHEN and CDR2 is SYDVKM.

This clonotype was found many times. The chain is built from TRBV11-2 and TRBJ2-4, with 12 nucleotides matching TRBD2. V was clipped by 5 bases and J by 4 bases; unmatched bases: 3. Germline V lookup: CDR1 SGHAT, CDR2 FQNNGV. The CDR3 sequence is 15 residues long. This chain's CDR3 is CASSATSGGKNIQYF. The CDR3 nucleotides are TGTGCCAGCAGCGCGACTAGCGGGGGAAAAAACATTCAGTACTTC.

This clonotype was seen only a few times. The chain combines TRBV20-1 with TRBJ1-1; D not certain. Germline-derived CDR1 and CDR2 are DFQATT and SNEGSKA (reference sequence). This CDR3 region has 11 residues. The V gene lost 6 bases and the J gene lost 1 base, with 6 bases spanning the gap. The CDR3 DNA is TGCAGTGCGAGGGCGAACACTGAAGCTTTCTTT. Translated: CSARANTEAFF.

In its sample, this clonotype was seen many times. V gene TRBV5-5 combines with J gene TRBJ2-2; a weak D match, TRBD2 (6 bases). Germline CDR1 and CDR2: SGHKS and YYEKEE (reference sequence). V lost 0 bases and J lost 6, with 6 bases in between. The CDR3 covers 13 residues. The CDR3, as DNA: TGTGCCAGCAGCTTGGGGGGGGCCGGGGAGCTGTTTTTT. Translation: CASSLGGAGELFF.

This clonotype appeared many times. In DNA form, the CDR3 reads TGTGCCAGCAGTGAAGCGACCGCGGCCTACGAGCAGTACTTC. Its protein is CASSEATAAYEQYF. The chain is built from TRBV6-1 and TRBJ2-7, with D unresolved. Deletions cut 0 bases from V and 2 bases from J, with 8 bases between. The V gene's germline CDR1 is MNHNS and CDR2 SASEGT. This CDR3 region has 14 residues.